Below, 26 T cell receptor beta chains from the same sample are listed, as sequenced in a study of cytomegalovirus exposure and HLA in healthy donors. 13 Jbeta primers and 60 Vbeta primers were used for the PCR. Using immunoSEQ multiplex PCR, the repertoire was profiled, and TCRdb retains in-frame clones only, with some absent. Of about 180,000 clones listed, 82% are singletons. Sequencing was done on a sample of PBMCs. These TCRs come from a woman in her forties or fifties in good health and CMV-seronegative.

In this sample, this clone turned up a few times. V usage is TRBV7-3 and J usage is TRBJ2-7; 9 bases align to TRBD1. Germline V gene data show CDR1 as SGHTA and CDR2 as FQGTGA. The CDR3 length is 16 residues. V gave up 4 bases and J gave up 3 bases; unmatched junction bases: 10. The CDR3 DNA reads as TGTGCCAGCAGCTATTTACCCGGGACAGGGATCTACGAGCAGTACTTC. This gives the protein CASSYLPGTGIYEQYF.

This clone has only a few counts. The chain has TRBV2 and TRBJ2-2; D is undetermined. This CDR3 contains 12 residues. Trimming stripped 5 bases from V and 4 bases from J, with 5 bases between. CDR1 and CDR2 (germline): SNHLY, FYNNEI. The DNA for the CDR3 is TGTGCCAGCAGTCCTACCACCGGGGAGCTGTTTTTT. Amino acids: CASSPTTGELFF.

J is TRBJ2-6 and V is TRBV25-1, with TRBD1 matching over 8 bases. The CDR3 has 17 residues. CDR1 and CDR2 (germline): MGHDK, SYGVNS. V trimming: 10 bases; J trimming: 0 bases; junction bases outside the gene matches: 11. In DNA, the CDR3 is TGTGCCACCACCAAGGGACAGGTGAACTCTGGGGCCAACGTCCTGACTTTC. Translated, it gives CATTKGQVNSGANVLTF.

This sequence joins TRBV5-6 and TRBJ2-3; 7 bases line up with TRBD1. The CDR3 spans 15 residues. Germline CDR1 SGHDT, CDR2 YYEEEE. With 4 bases clipped from V and 2 bases from J, the junction kept 7 bases outside the gene matches. CDR3 coding DNA: TGTGCCAGCAGCGCCCAGACAGGGATCACAGATACGCAGTATTTT. Protein: CASSAQTGITDTQYF. Filled out from reference TRBV5-6 and TRBJ2-3, the complete variable domain reads DAGVTQSPTHLIKTRGQQVTLRCSPKSGHDTVSWYQQALGQGPQFIFQYYEEEERQRGNFPDRFSGHQFPNYSSELNVNALLLGDSALYLCASSAQTGITDTQYFGPGTRLTVL.

This sequence joins TRBV18 and TRBJ2-1, with 9 bases identical to TRBD2. This CDR3 is built from 15 residues. The V gene end was trimmed by 4 bases and the J gene end by 4 bases; junction bases not matched to a gene: 5. Germline CDR1 is KGHSH and CDR2 is LQKENI. This CDR3 is CASSLYSGGYNEQFF. The CDR3 nucleotides are TGTGCCAGCTCACTTTATAGCGGGGGTTACAATGAGCAGTTCTTC.

J is TRBJ2-6 and V is TRBV2; no clear D gene. The CDR3 spans 15 residues. Germline assignment: CDR1 SNHLY and CDR2 FYNNEI. The V gene lost 3 bases and the J gene lost 0 bases, with 6 bases spanning the gap. The CDR3 region is CASSERSSGANVLTF. In nucleotides, the CDR3 is TGTGCCAGCAGTGAGCGAAGCTCTGGGGCCAACGTCCTGACTTTC.

V is TRBV7-9 and J is TRBJ1-3, with a possible D match to TRBD1 (6 bases). The ends were cut back, 3 bases at V and 9 bases at J, with 12 bases in the middle. Per germline, CDR1 SEHNR and CDR2 FQNEAQ (reference sequence). The CDR3 sequence is 13 residues long. As DNA, the CDR3 is TGTGCCAGCAGCTTGGGGGCAGAACCCACCATATATTTT. Amino acids: CASSLGAEPTIYF.

The rearrangement links TRBV5-1 to TRBJ2-7, with 7 bases aligning to TRBD1. V trimming: 0 bases; J trimming: 8 bases; junction bases outside the gene matches: 2. The germline V gene has CDR1 SGHRS and CDR2 YFSETQ. This CDR3 is 12 amino acids long. The CDR3 here is CASSLAGQKQYF. The CDR3 DNA reads as TGCGCCAGCAGCTTGGCGGGACAGAAGCAGTACTTC.

The chain couples TRBV9 to TRBJ2-7; a possible D gene is TRBD2 (5 bases). CDR1 and CDR2 (germline): SGDLS, YYNGEE. This CDR3 is built from 14 residues. V shed 4 bases and J shed 0 bases, with 11 bases lying between them. This chain's CDR3 is CASSRDGNSYEQYF. The DNA for the CDR3 is TGTGCCAGCAGCCGGGATGGGAACTCCTACGAGCAGTACTTC.

The chain has TRBV6-5 and TRBJ1-1; weak D call: TRBD1 (5 bases). The CDR3 length is 15 residues. V was shortened by 5 bases and J by 7 bases, with 20 bases between the two germline ends. Germline assignment: CDR1 MNHEY and CDR2 SVGAGI. CDR3 sequence: CASSPNGPGDVEAFF. CDR3 DNA: TGTGCCAGCAGTCCGAATGGACCGGGGGATGTTGAAGCTTTCTTT.

J is TRBJ2-7 and V is TRBV5-4, with D unresolved. V was clipped by 4 bases and J by 6 bases, with 17 bases between them. This CDR3 is built from 14 residues. CDR1 is SGHNT, CDR2 YYREEE, per germline (reference sequence). The chain's CDR3 is CASSLDPGRREQYF. The CDR3 region has the DNA TGTGCCAGCAGCCTCGACCCCGGCAGGCGCGAGCAGTACTTC.

The chain uses TRBV28 and TRBJ2-5; tentatively, D is TRBD2 (6 bases). The CDR3 extends over 14 amino acids. Germline V gene sequence: CDR1 MDHEN, CDR2 SYDVKM. V lost 1 base and J lost 11, with 17 bases in between. DNA for the CDR3: TGTGCCAGCAGTTTATTGGCAGGGTTGAGCGGGCAGTACTTC. Protein product: CASSLLAGLSGQYF.

The chain couples TRBV9 to TRBJ2-3; 7 positions match TRBD2. J gave up 1 base and V 1 base, and 9 bases lay outside the gene matches. The CDR3 spans 17 residues. Germline V gene lookup returns CDR1 SGDLS and CDR2 YYNGEE. The CDR3 DNA follows: TGTGCCAGCAGCGTACAAGGAGGGCTAGCGGGCACAGATACGCAGTATTTT. Protein: CASSVQGGLAGTDTQYF.

Note on this clone: The sample carries other DNA sequences with the same CDR3. The chain carries TRBV6-4 and TRBJ1-1; D is possibly TRBD1 (5 bases). There are 13 residues in the CDR3. Trimming pared 4 bases from V and 1 base from J, leaving 7 bases between. CDR1 and CDR2 from the germline V gene are MRHNA and SNTAGT. CDR3 in amino acids: CASSADRNTEAFF. DNA for the CDR3: TGTGCCAGCAGTGCTGACAGGAACACTGAAGCTTTCTTT.

The CDR3 sequence is CASRETDSYNEQFF. For the CDR3, the DNA is TGTGCCAGTCGGGAGACCGACTCCTACAATGAGCAGTTCTTC. The V call is TRBV28, the J call TRBJ2-1; a possible D gene is TRBD2 (6 bases). The germline gives CDR1 MDHEN, CDR2 SYDVKM. There are 14 residues in the CDR3. V dropped 9 bases and J dropped 0 bases, with 12 bases sitting between them.

The chain couples TRBV7-8 to TRBJ1-5; 7 positions match TRBD1. Germline CDR1 reads SGHVS; CDR2 reads FQNEAQ. The CDR3 is 14 amino acids. V gave up 6 bases and J gave up 9 bases; unmatched junction bases: 11. In DNA, the CDR3 is TGTGCCAGCAGTGGCCGGACAGGAATTTTGCCCCAGCATTTT. Its translation is CASSGRTGILPQHF.

The chain employs TRBV6-1 and TRBJ2-1; 9 bases fit TRBD2. The CDR3 runs to 16 residues. Germline V gives CDR1 MNHNS, CDR2 SASEGT. V dropped 2 bases and J dropped 3; count of bases not matched to a gene: 5. The CDR3 loop is CASSELSSGVYNEQFF. In DNA, the CDR3 is TGTGCCAGCAGTGAATTGTCTAGCGGGGTCTACAATGAGCAGTTCTTC.

The genes are TRBV10-3 and TRBJ2-4; 12 bases are shared with TRBD2. J lost 5 bases, V lost 9 bases, and 14 bases had no gene match. This CDR3 contains 17 residues. Germline CDR1 reads ENHRY; CDR2 reads SYGVKD. DNA of the CDR3: TGTGCCATTTCAAGGACTAGCGGGACCACCGGGGAAAACATTCAGTACTTC. Protein product: CAISRTSGTTGENIQYF.

This chain's CDR3 is CASSLGDRGWYNEQFF. Here the CDR3 DNA reads TGTGCCAGCAGCTTAGGTGACAGGGGATGGTATAATGAGCAGTTCTTC. The V and J genes are TRBV11-1 and TRBJ2-1, with 8 bases matching TRBD1. The junction had 9 bases not matched to a gene; V was cut back by 1 base and J by 7 bases. CDR1 SGHAT and CDR2 FQDESV come from the germline V gene (reference sequence). This CDR3 is 16 amino acids long.

V usage is TRBV7-3 and J usage is TRBJ2-2; TRBD1 matches at 9 bases. CDR1 is SGHTA and CDR2 is FQGTGA in the germline V gene. With V trimmed by 4 bases and J by 5 bases, 8 bases remained unmatched. The CDR3 sequence is 16 residues long. For the CDR3, the DNA is TGTGCCAGCAGCTCCACGGGACAGGGTGGGACCGGGGAGCTGTTTTTT. Translated: CASSSTGQGGTGELFF.

This chain connects TRBV4-3 to TRBJ2-7; maybe TRBD1 (6 bases). Germline CDR1 is LGHNA and CDR2 is YSLEER. The CDR3 is 14 amino acids. The V and J ends lost 0 bases and 5 bases respectively, with 11 bases between them. The CDR3 coding sequence is TGCGCCAGCAGCCAAGATCGGGCAGGGGACGAGCAGTACTTC. Translated, it gives CASSQDRAGDEQYF.

The chain employs TRBV10-2 and TRBJ2-3; 10 bases are a match to TRBD2. The junction had 10 bases not matched to a gene; V was cut back by 1 base and J by 0 bases. The CDR3 is 19 residues long. Germline assignment: CDR1 WSHSY and CDR2 SAAADI. CDR3 DNA sequence: TGCGCCAGCAGTGAGTTTTCTAGCGGGGGCCCTACTAGCACAGATACGCAGTATTTT. Protein: CASSEFSSGGPTSTDTQYF.

This chain joins TRBV6-5 and TRBJ2-3; 13 bases line up with TRBD2. The CDR3 length is 15 residues. After removal of 6 bases from V and 3 bases from J, the junction contained 3 bases not matched to a gene. Germline assignment: CDR1 MNHEY and CDR2 SVGAGI. The CDR3 region is CASRGTSGNTDTQYF. CDR3 nucleotides: TGTGCCAGCAGGGGGACTAGCGGGAATACAGATACGCAGTATTTT.

The chain combines TRBV27 with TRBJ2-3, with a possible D match to TRBD2 (6 bases). This CDR3 spans 14 amino acids. Per germline, CDR1 MNHEY and CDR2 SMNVEV (reference sequence). Trimming shortened V by 8 bases and J by 8 bases, and 20 bases separated the two germline ends. The CDR3 is CASSRGTEGGTQYF. The DNA for the CDR3 is TGTGCCAGCTCTAGAGGGACGGAGGGAGGTACGCAGTATTTT.

The chain is built from TRBV5-1 and TRBJ1-2, with D possibly TRBD1 on 6 matching bases. The CDR3 runs 14 residues. Germline CDR1 is SGHRS and CDR2 is YFSETQ. V lost 4 bases and J lost 6, with 16 bases in between. CDR3 in DNA: TGCGCCAGCAGCGTTACAGGGAGAGGGAATGGCTACACCTTC. Translating gives CASSVTGRGNGYTF.

This rearrangement joins TRBV5-1 to TRBJ2-5; 9 bases are shared with TRBD1. J lost 0 bases, V lost 7 bases, and 7 bases had no gene match. The CDR3 length is 15 residues. Germline CDR1 SGHRS, CDR2 YFSETQ. Written as DNA, the CDR3 is TGCGCCAGCGGCGCCGGGACAGGGAACCAAGAGACCCAGTACTTC. Translating it yields CASGAGTGNQETQYF.